One sample yielded the 11 T cell receptor beta chains listed below, sequenced in a study of blood T cell repertoires in COVID-19. TCRdb's copy holds only in-frame clones and misses some; the assay was immunoSEQ multiplex PCR. The sample carries around 300,000 clones, 80% to 90% recorded once. The sequencing input was PBMCs or T cells enriched from blood (not recorded which). The source is a woman aged 18-35 years who had recovered from COVID-19.

This clone was seen only once. The chain joins TRBV28 to TRBJ1-1; D uncertain. The V end lost 3 bases, the J end lost 4 bases, and 12 bases lay between the germline ends. The CDR3 consists of 14 residues. The germline V gene has CDR1 MDHEN and CDR2 SYDVKM. This CDR3 reads CASSLGRVGTEAFF. CDR3 coding DNA: TGTGCCAGCAGTTTGGGGAGGGTCGGCACTGAAGCTTTCTTT.

The chain is built from TRBV5-1 and TRBJ2-3; 10 bases agree with TRBD2. Germline CDR1 and CDR2: SGHRS and YFSETQ. J gave up 4 bases and V 4 bases, and 15 bases lay outside the gene matches. This CDR3 is built from 18 residues. The CDR3 region is CASSKESGGAGFSDTQYF. The DNA of the CDR3 is TGCGCCAGCAGCAAAGAAAGCGGGGGGGCCGGTTTTTCAGATACGCAGTATTTT.

This clone was counted a few times. The chain carries TRBV30 and TRBJ2-1; a weak D match, TRBD1 (6 bases). This CDR3 has 14 amino acids. CDR1 and CDR2 from the germline V gene are GTSNPN and SVGIG (reference sequence). V was cut by 5 bases and J by 2 bases, with 13 bases left in between. The CDR3 is CAWGVGAAYNEQFF. For the CDR3, the DNA is TGTGCCTGGGGGGTGGGGGCCGCCTACAATGAGCAGTTCTTC. The complete variable domain, with remaining parts taken from reference TRBV30 and TRBJ2-1, reads SQTIHQWPATLVQPVGSPLSLECTVEGTSNPNLYWYRQAAGRGLQLLFYSVGIGQISSEVPQNLSASRPQDRQFILSSKKLLLSDSGFYLCAWGVGAAYNEQFFGPGTRLTVL.

V and J are TRBV18 and TRBJ2-1; possible D gene TRBD1, 5 bases. The CDR3 has 11 residues. Germline lookup yields CDR1 KGHSH and CDR2 LQKENI. V was pared by 2 bases and J by 14 bases, with 10 bases between. In nucleotides, the CDR3 is TGTGCCAGCTCACCAGGGCAGGGTGAGTTCTTC. Residues: CASSPGQGEFF.

The chain joins TRBV19 to TRBJ1-1, with D possibly TRBD1 on 5 matching bases. The CDR3 has 15 residues. The V end was cut by 7 bases, the J end by 1 base, with 16 bases between. Germline CDR1 reads LNHDA; CDR2 reads SQIVND (reference sequence). For the CDR3, the DNA is TGTGCCAGTACGGGGGACGGGGCGGGGAACACTGAAGCTTTCTTT. It yields the protein CASTGDGAGNTEAFF.

This chain joins TRBV5-1 and TRBJ2-2, with D maybe TRBD2 (5 bases). Per the germline V gene, CDR1 is SGHRS and CDR2 is YFSETQ. The CDR3 loop spans 14 amino acids. The germline V and J ends were trimmed by 4 bases and 5 bases, with 12 bases remaining between them. CDR3 nucleotide sequence: TGCGCCAGCAGCCCTGGACCGGGGACCGGGGAGCTGTTTTTT. This encodes CASSPGPGTGELFF.

The rearrangement joins TRBV6-5 to TRBJ1-1; 8 bases agree with TRBD1. The CDR3 sequence is 15 residues long. Germline CDR1 MNHEY, CDR2 SVGAGI. Losses at the gene ends were 1 base for V and 6 bases for J; bases not matched to a gene: 7. CDR3 sequence reads: CASSYFGQGQAEAFF. The CDR3 DNA reads TGTGCCAGCAGTTACTTTGGACAGGGTCAGGCTGAAGCTTTCTTT.

The rearrangement uses TRBV5-1 and TRBJ1-1; D perhaps matches TRBD1 (6 bases). Trimming took off 0 bases at V and 1 base at J, with 10 bases between the two ends. The germline V gene has CDR1 SGHRS and CDR2 YFSETQ. The CDR3 has 15 residues. The CDR3 spells CASSLAGQPNTEAFF. CDR3 DNA sequence: TGCGCCAGCAGCTTGGCTGGACAGCCGAACACTGAAGCTTTCTTT.

The chain combines TRBV2 with TRBJ2-5, with 7 bases fitting TRBD2. CDR1 is SNHLY and CDR2 is FYNNEI in the germline V gene. Trimming at V came to 1 base and at J to 5 bases, leaving 7 bases not matched to a gene. The CDR3 is 15 amino acids. The CDR3 DNA reads TGTGCCAGCAGTGAAGGAACTAGCGAGGGCGAGACCCAGTACTTC. It specifies CASSEGTSEGETQYF. The whole variable domain, remainder taken from reference TRBV2 and TRBJ2-5, is EPEVTQTPSHQVTQMGQEVILRCVPISNHLYFYWYRQILGQKVEFLVSFYNNEISEKSEIFDDQFSVERPDGSNFTLKIRSTKLEDSAMYFCASSEGTSEGETQYFGPGTRLLVL.

This clone was seen a few times. The chain carries TRBV6-5 and TRBJ2-7, with 7 positions matching TRBD1. Unmatched junction bases numbered 6, after V lost 8 bases and J lost 2 bases. There are 13 residues in the CDR3. Germline lookup yields CDR1 MNHEY and CDR2 SVGAGI. CDR3 DNA: TGTGCCAGCCGGCAGGGACAGACCTACGAGCAGTACTTC. It specifies CASRQGQTYEQYF.

V is TRBV2 and J is TRBJ1-4; TRBD1 is a possible D gene (6 bases). V shed 1 base and J shed 7 bases, with 16 bases lying between them. The CDR3 extends over 16 amino acids. Germline CDR1 reads SNHLY; CDR2 reads FYNNEI. In DNA form, the CDR3 reads TGTGCCAGCAGTGAAGACGTTGGGGGGGCACGTGAAAAACTGTTTTTT. The encoded protein is CASSEDVGGAREKLFF.